This note documents a single TCR beta chain sequence. The data belong to a study of blood T cell repertoires in COVID-19. The CDR3 is made up of 15 amino acids. Looked up from germline, CDR1 is MNHEY and CDR2 is SMNVEV (reference sequence). V lost 4 bases and J lost 5, with 17 bases in between. Libraries were prepared by immunoSEQ multiplex PCR; TCRdb keeps only in-frame clonotypes and omits some of them. The table lists over 90,000 clones, around 90% of them singletons. The sequenced sample consisted of peripheral blood. The TCR was taken from a woman of 80 years or more in a cohort sampled during active COVID-19. The rearrangement joins TRBV27 to TRBJ1-2; weak D call: TRBD1 (6 bases). The chain's CDR3 is CASSSAGGSIYGYTF. The CDR3 region has the DNA TGTGCCAGCAGTTCCGCTGGGGGCAGCATTTATGGCTACACCTTC.